This is a list of T cell receptor beta chains from one sample in a study of T cell repertoires in cytomegalovirus infection. One entry per CDR3 protein, called by TCRdb with MiXCR from the reads. The table shows a few hundred thousand distinct CDR3 sequences, with approximately 30% occurring only once. No antigen has been assigned to these receptors. The sequences come from cultured PBMCs, collected from culture after CMV antigen stimulation. The receptors come from a human donor in good health (CMV status not recorded). Some clones in this sample may be carry-over from other donors' samples. Both conserved end residues are part of each CDR3. D genes are given only for firm matches. A row's size may be missing; if present it is once, few, many or a size class.

many	TRBV7-2	TRBJ2-5	TRBD1	TGTGCCAGCAGCAAGGGACAGGCGGCCGGGACCCAGTACTTC	CASSKGQAAGTQYF
NA	TRBV3-1	TRBJ1-3	NA	TGTGCCAGCAGCCAAGCCTCTAGGGGAGCTGGAAACACCATATATTTT	CASSQASRGAGNTIYF
NA	TRBV6-1	TRBJ2-7	NA	TGTGCCAGCGAAGGGGTCTCCTACGAGCAGTACTTC	CASEGVSYEQYF
many	TRBV7-9	TRBJ2-3	NA	TGTGCCAGCAGCTCGACCAGAGGGAGCTTAATTAGCACAGATACGCAGTATTTT	CASSSTRGSLISTDTQYF
few	TRBV2	TRBJ2-5	NA	TGTGCCAGCAGTTCCGGGGCCCAAGAGACCCAGTACTTC	CASSSGAQETQYF
many	TRBV7-2	TRBJ1-2	TRBD1	TGTGCCAGCACTATCGGACAGGGTGGGGGTTACTATGGCTACACCTTC	CASTIGQGGGYYGYTF
NA	TRBV10-3	TRBJ2-5	TRBD2	TGTGCCATCAGTGAGTCTTCTAGCGGGAGAGAGACCCAGTACTTC	CAISESSSGRETQYF
NA	TRBV15	TRBJ2-7	NA	TGTGCCACCAGCAGAGATAGGGCGGGGAAGTACGAGCAGTACTTC	CATSRDRAGKYEQYF
NA	TRBV6-2/TRBV6-3	TRBJ2-1	TRBD2	TGTGCCAGCAGTTTCTCGACTAGCGGGAGTCTTGAGCAGTTCTTC	CASSFSTSGSLEQFF
NA	TRBV7-9	TRBJ2-3	NA	TGTGCCAGCAGCTGGGAGCGGGCAGATACGCAGTATTTT	CASSWERADTQYF
few	TRBV12-5	TRBJ2-1	TRBD2	TGTGCTAGTGGTGCCGGGGAGCGGGAGTATGATGAGCAGTTCTTC	CASGAGEREYDEQFF
few	TRBV5-1	TRBJ2-2	TRBD2	TGCGCCAGCAGCTTATCGCGTGGGCTAGCGGGAGGAGGCACCGGGGAGCTGTTTTTT	CASSLSRGLAGGGTGELFF
NA	TRBV9	TRBJ1-1	NA	TGTGCCAGCAGCGTAGTTGGGCAATCTGAAGCTTTCTTT	CASSVVGQSEAFF
many	TRBV5-1	TRBJ2-7	NA	TGCGCCAGCAGCGAGGGGTCTGCCTACGAGCAGTACTTC	CASSEGSAYEQYF
NA	TRBV7-8	TRBJ1-4	NA	TGTGCCAGCTCCTCGGGAGGGACTAATGAAAAACTGTTTTTT	CASSSGGTNEKLFF
NA	TRBV7-7	TRBJ2-5	TRBD1	TGTGCTAGCAGCTCCGGGACAGGAAGGAGAGAGACCCAGTACTTC	CASSSGTGRRETQYF
NA	TRBV7-9	TRBJ2-7	NA	TGTGCCAGCAGCGACAGGACGGAAACCTACGAGCAGTACTTC	CASSDRTETYEQYF
many	TRBV7-8	TRBJ2-7	TRBD2	TGTGCCAGCAGCTGGTCCACCGGGACTAGCGGGTACTACGAGCAGTACTTC	CASSWSTGTSGYYEQYF
many	TRBV4-1	TRBJ1-3	NA	TGCGCCAGCAGCCAAGTTGACGGCTACTCTGGAAACACCATATATTTT	CASSQVDGYSGNTIYF
many	TRBV7-2	TRBJ2-5	NA	TGTGCCAGCAGCTCTGGACTTCTCAAGACCCAGTACTTC	CASSSGLLKTQYF
few	TRBV19	TRBJ2-2	NA	TGTGCCAGTAGTATTGGGGGGCAGAGGGAGCTGTTTTTT	CASSIGGQRELFF
once	TRBV2	TRBJ1-4	NA	TGTGCCAGCAGGGCAACCTGGGGGGAAAAACTGTTTTTT	CASRATWGEKLFF
few	TRBV19	TRBJ2-1	NA	TGTGCCAGTAGTATAGAGGACCGACGGCAGTTCTTC	CASSIEDRRQFF
few	TRBV7-8	TRBJ1-5	NA	TGTGCCAGCAGCGTTGCCGGGACTGGGAATCAGCCCCAGCATTTT	CASSVAGTGNQPQHF
NA	TRBV19	TRBJ2-1	NA	TGTGCCAGTAGTAATTTCGGCGGGTTAGAGTCCTACAATGAGCAGTTCTTC	CASSNFGGLESYNEQFF
many	TRBV10-3	TRBJ2-2	TRBD1	TGTGCCATCACCAAGGGGACAGATACGAACACCGGGGAGCTGTTTTTT	CAITKGTDTNTGELFF
NA	TRBV6-8	TRBJ1-2	NA	TGTGCCAGCCACAGTTGGCGTGGCTACACCTTC	CASHSWRGYTF
few	TRBV7-9	TRBJ1-2	TRBD1	TGTGCCAGCAGCCTCTCCCAGGGGGCAGGTGGCTACACCTTC	CASSLSQGAGGYTF
few	TRBV7-2	TRBJ2-5	TRBD2	TGTGCCAGCAGCCCAAGACTAGCGGGAGCGTCGGAGACCCAGTACTTC	CASSPRLAGASETQYF
NA	TRBV12-3/TRBV12-4	TRBJ1-6	NA	TGTGCCAGCAGTTTTAAGGGGCAGGGCAATTCACCCCTCCACTTT	CASSFKGQGNSPLHF
NA	TRBV20-1	TRBJ2-3	TRBD2	TGCAGTGCTAGACTAGCGGGAGGATCCGATACGCAGTATTTT	CSARLAGGSDTQYF
NA	TRBV9	TRBJ2-3	NA	TGTGCCAGCAGCCCAGTCATAGATACGCAGTATTTT	CASSPVIDTQYF
NA	TRBV7-2	TRBJ2-3	NA	TGTGCCAGCAGCCCGGGATCCTTAGATACGCAGTATTTT	CASSPGSLDTQYF
few	TRBV6-6	TRBJ2-1	NA	TGTGCCAGCAGTTACGGTGACAAGTACAATGAGCAGTTCTTC	CASSYGDKYNEQFF
NA	TRBV12-3/TRBV12-4	TRBJ1-1	TRBD1	TGTGCCAGCAGGGGGACAGGGGGCCCGAGGGCTGAAGCTTTCTTT	CASRGTGGPRAEAFF
few	TRBV15	TRBJ2-5	NA	TGTGCCACCAGCAGAGATCTGGCTAGCGTGAACCAAGAGACCCAGTACTTC	CATSRDLASVNQETQYF
many	TRBV7-8	TRBJ2-1	NA	TGTGCCAGCAGCCCCCGAGGAGGGAGCTCCTACAATGAGCAGTTCTTC	CASSPRGGSSYNEQFF
NA	TRBV6-1	TRBJ2-1	TRBD2	TGTGCCAGCATCTCACGGCGGGAGGGCATCAATGAGCAGTTCTTC	CASISRREGINEQFF
few	TRBV11-2	TRBJ1-4	NA	TGTGCCAGCAGCTGGGGGGAAAAACTGTTTTTT	CASSWGEKLFF
few	TRBV7-2	TRBJ1-2	TRBD1	TGTGCCAGCAGCGTGGGACAGGGATTTAACTATGGCTACACCTTC	CASSVGQGFNYGYTF
NA	TRBV10-3	TRBJ1-3	NA	TGTGCCCATCAGGGTAGCTCTGGAAACACCATATATTTT	CAHQGSSGNTIYF
NA	TRBV5-4	TRBJ2-1	NA	TGTGCCAGCAGCCGTCCGGGATTCAATGAGCAGTTCTTC	CASSRPGFNEQFF
NA	TRBV7-9	TRBJ2-5	NA	TGTGCCAGCACCCTAGGGGCAGAAATAGAGACCCAGTACTTC	CASTLGAEIETQYF
NA	TRBV7-2	TRBJ1-1	NA	TGTGCCAGCAGCCAAGGGAACCCGAACACTGAAGCTTTCTTT	CASSQGNPNTEAFF
few	TRBV12-3/TRBV12-4	TRBJ1-3	TRBD1	TGTGCCAGCAGCCTCGGAGGGGGCTATGGAAACACCATATATTTT	CASSLGGGYGNTIYF
few	TRBV7-9	TRBJ2-3	TRBD2	TGTGCCAGCAGTCCCCCTAGCGGGAGAGACCCAGATACGCAGTATTTT	CASSPPSGRDPDTQYF
NA	TRBV29-1	TRBJ2-3	TRBD1	TGCAGCGTTGAAGGGCAGGGGGCCAGCACAGATACGCAGTATTTT	CSVEGQGASTDTQYF
NA	TRBV6-6	TRBJ2-1	TRBD2	TGTGCCAGCAGTTATGCCGGCGGGAGCTTATTGAATGAGCAGTTCTTC	CASSYAGGSLLNEQFF
NA	TRBV6-2/TRBV6-3	TRBJ2-1	NA	TGTGCCAGCAGTTACCTATTCTACAATGAGCAGTTCTTC	CASSYLFYNEQFF
many	TRBV7-8	TRBJ2-1	TRBD2	TGTGCCAGCACCCCATTTCGCGGGAGTGGAATAGCTCAGCAGTTCTTC	CASTPFRGSGIAQQFF
few	TRBV12-3/TRBV12-4	TRBJ2-2	TRBD2	TGTGCCAGCAGCGCGGGAGGGCCACAAGGGGAGCTGTTTTTT	CASSAGGPQGELFF
NA	TRBV28	TRBJ2-3	NA	TGTGCCATCAATTCGGGACTTAGCACAGATACGCAGTATTTT	CAINSGLSTDTQYF
NA	TRBV12-3/TRBV12-4	TRBJ2-3	NA	TGTGCCAGCCGAAGGGGGGGAGGGACAGATACGCAGTATTTT	CASRRGGGTDTQYF